What follows are 21 T cell receptor beta chains derived from one specimen sequenced in a study of control samples from healthy donors and cancer patients (TCRdb year 2020). The library was obtained by the immunoSEQ multiplex PCR assay. The table was pulled from immuneACCESS by TCRdb, which kept in-frame rearrangements only. Such tables lose some clones; where checked, under half of the loss comes from unresolved V genes, and the rest has no known cause. This sample comprises 99,000 or so clones, roughly 86% of them detected only once. The ten largest clones represent roughly 2% of the sample. Sequencing was performed on blood. These TCRs come from a man in his fifties or sixties in good health.

This rearrangement joins TRBV5-8 to TRBJ2-2, with 8 bases that match TRBD1. The CDR3 spans 20 residues. Germline-derived CDR1 and CDR2 are SGHTS and YDEGEE. J lost 0 bases, V lost 6 bases, and 19 bases had no gene match. As DNA, the CDR3 is TGTGCCAGCAACTTCCCCACCGGGACAGGAGCTTATGCGAACACCGGGGAGCTGTTTTTT. Translated, it gives CASNFPTGTGAYANTGELFF.

The V call is TRBV29-1, the J call TRBJ2-1; 8 nucleotides align to TRBD2. The CDR3 length is 13 residues. CDR1 is SQVTM, CDR2 ANQGSEA, per germline. With 2 bases clipped from V and 15 bases from J, the junction kept 12 bases outside the gene matches. The CDR3 DNA reads as TGCAGCGTTGAAACCAGCGGGAGCCGAAAGCGGTTCTTC. Encoded protein: CSVETSGSRKRFF.

This chain connects TRBV7-8 to TRBJ1-1; 9 bases agree with TRBD1. There are 14 residues in the CDR3. J lost 7 bases, V lost 5 bases, and 8 bases had no gene match. CDR1 and CDR2 from the germline V gene are SGHVS and FQNEAQ. Written as DNA, the CDR3 is TGTGCCAGCAGCACTCCCCTGGGACAGGGTGAAGCTTTCTTT. Residues: CASSTPLGQGEAFF.

The V call is TRBV27, the J call TRBJ1-1; tentatively, D is TRBD1 (6 bases). The CDR3 contains 13 residues. V was trimmed by 2 bases and J by 7 bases, leaving 11 bases between them. Germline-derived CDR1 and CDR2 are MNHEY and SMNVEV (reference sequence). The CDR3 sequence is CASSLPGANEAFF. The CDR3 nucleotides are TGTGCCAGCAGTTTACCGGGGGCGAATGAAGCTTTCTTT.

The rearrangement links TRBV2 to TRBJ2-3, with unresolved D. The ends were cut back, 7 bases at V and 6 bases at J, with 17 bases in the middle. CDR1 SNHLY and CDR2 FYNNEI come from the germline V gene. CDR3 length: 14 residues. CDR3 amino acids: CASTSRESVDTQYF. CDR3 bases: TGTGCCAGCACCTCTCGCGAAAGTGTGGATACGCAGTATTTT.

The gene calls are TRBV11-3 and TRBJ2-2, with 9 bases fitting TRBD1. V shed 5 bases and J 5 bases; nucleotides not matched to a gene: 12. CDR1 and CDR2 (germline): SGHNT, YENEEA. The CDR3 length is 17 residues. The CDR3 protein is CASSGRLQGARTGELFF. In DNA, the CDR3 is TGTGCCAGCAGCGGGAGGCTACAGGGGGCTAGGACCGGGGAGCTGTTTTTT.

The V and J genes are TRBV6-6 and TRBJ2-3; possible D gene TRBD2, 6 bases. V gave up 2 bases and J gave up 5 bases, with 17 bases separating them. The CDR3 consists of 16 residues. CDR1 is MNHNY and CDR2 is SVGAGI in the germline V gene (reference sequence). CDR3 DNA: TGTGCCAGCAGTTACAACGCGGGACGTGGTGGAGATACGCAGTATTTT. Translating gives CASSYNAGRGGDTQYF.

The V gene is TRBV19, the J gene TRBJ1-1; no definite D call. The CDR3 runs 19 residues. Germline V gene sequence: CDR1 LNHDA, CDR2 SQIVND (reference sequence). V lost 1 base, J lost 0 bases, and 21 bases lay in between. CDR3 in DNA: TGTGCCAGTAGTATAGGTTTTTGGGGATGGAGCTCCATGAACACTGAAGCTTTCTTT. It codes for CASSIGFWGWSSMNTEAFF.

The chain recombines TRBV5-4 with TRBJ2-1, with no clear D. The ends were cut back, 0 bases at V and 6 bases at J, with 7 bases in the middle. This CDR3 spans 13 amino acids. Germline V gene lookup returns CDR1 SGHNT and CDR2 YYREEE (reference sequence). CDR3 residues: CASSLEGGNEQFF. The DNA for the CDR3 is TGTGCCAGCAGCTTGGAAGGCGGCAATGAGCAGTTCTTC.

The chain recombines TRBV5-4 with TRBJ2-3; 7 bases are shared with TRBD1. Trimming took 4 bases from V and 2 from J; bases not matched to a gene: 4. From germline, CDR1 is SGHNT and CDR2 YYREEE (reference sequence). The CDR3 sequence is 14 residues long. The CDR3 coding sequence is TGTGCCAGCAGCGGGGGACAGTTCACAGATACGCAGTATTTT. It translates to CASSGGQFTDTQYF. Full variable domain (remainder filled in from reference TRBV5-4 and TRBJ2-3): ETGVTQSPTHLIKTRGQQVTLRCSSQSGHNTVSWYQQALGQGPQFIFQYYREEENGRGNFPPRFSGLQFPNYSSELNVNALELDDSALYLCASSGGQFTDTQYFGPGTRLTVL.

The chain couples TRBV6-5 to TRBJ1-5; TRBD1 agrees at 7 bases. Per the germline V gene, CDR1 is MNHEY and CDR2 is SVGAGI. There are 14 residues in the CDR3. V trimming: 8 bases; J trimming: 9 bases; junction bases outside the gene matches: 13. The CDR3 loop reads CASVADRAARPQHF. For the CDR3, the DNA is TGTGCCAGCGTGGCCGACAGGGCAGCCCGGCCCCAGCATTTT.

J is TRBJ2-7 and V is TRBV7-2; 8 bases line up with TRBD2. Germline V gives CDR1 SGHTA, CDR2 FQGNSA. Trimming took 5 bases from V and 4 from J; bases not matched to a gene: 13. The CDR3 extends over 16 amino acids. CDR3 protein: CASSPSLSGRLYEQYF. DNA for the CDR3: TGTGCCAGCAGCCCTAGCTTGAGCGGGAGACTTTACGAGCAGTACTTC.

This clone appeared once. The chain has TRBV19 and TRBJ2-5, with D perhaps matching TRBD2 (5 bases). The CDR3 length is 14 residues. V was trimmed by 6 bases and J by 5 bases, leaving 16 bases between them. Germline values: CDR1 LNHDA, CDR2 SQIVND (reference sequence). Written as DNA, the CDR3 is TGTGCCAGTAGGCCTGGCGGAGGTTTCGAGACCCAGTACTTC. Amino acids: CASRPGGGFETQYF.

The chain carries TRBV19 and TRBJ2-7, with 8 bases fitting TRBD1. CDR1 LNHDA and CDR2 SQIVND come from the germline V gene (reference sequence). The CDR3 covers 13 residues. The ends lost 4 bases at V and 4 bases at J; junction bases unmatched: 3. CDR3 loop: CASSTDRGYEQYF. The CDR3, as DNA: TGTGCCAGTAGTACCGACAGGGGATACGAGCAGTACTTC.

The rearrangement uses TRBV5-4 and TRBJ2-4, with D uncertain. With 0 bases removed from V and 1 base from J, the gap between germline ends came to 5 bases. The germline gives CDR1 SGHNT, CDR2 YYREEE (reference sequence). There are 14 residues in the CDR3. CDR3 region: CASSLDGAKNIQYF. CDR3 nucleotide sequence: TGTGCCAGCAGCTTGGATGGGGCCAAAAACATTCAGTACTTC.

This clone was detected only a few times. In DNA, the CDR3 is TGTGCCTGGGGGACTAGGGGGGAGACCCAGTACTTC. Encoded protein: CAWGTRGETQYF. V usage is TRBV30 and J usage is TRBJ2-5; 8 nucleotides match TRBD2. Germline CDR1 GTSNPN, CDR2 SVGIG (reference sequence). This CDR3 comprises 12 residues. Trimming took 5 bases from V and 5 from J; bases not matched to a gene: 4.

Relative to its sample, this clone is medium-sized. This chain links TRBV6-4 with TRBJ2-6, with D hard to call. The CDR3 is 14 residues long. Germline lookup yields CDR1 MRHNA and CDR2 SNTAGT. Trimming removed 2 bases from V and 3 bases from J, with 5 bases in between. The CDR3 is CASSDRVGANVLTF. The CDR3 region has the DNA TGTGCCAGCAGTGACAGGGTTGGGGCCAACGTCCTGACTTTC.

J is TRBJ2-2 and V is TRBV5-1; D is possibly TRBD1 (6 bases). The ends were cut back, 4 bases at V and 2 bases at J, with 15 bases in the middle. CDR1 and CDR2 from the germline V gene are SGHRS and YFSETQ. The CDR3 sequence is 16 residues long. The CDR3 DNA is TGCGCCAGCAGCGTTAGGGCCGGGACAAACACCGGGGAGCTGTTTTTT. Translated: CASSVRAGTNTGELFF.

This chain links TRBV27 with TRBJ2-1; 9 positions match TRBD2. The CDR3 loop spans 15 amino acids. J gave up 6 bases and V 5 bases, and 8 bases lay outside the gene matches. Germline assignment: CDR1 MNHEY and CDR2 SMNVEV (reference sequence). Here the CDR3 reads CASSLWASGINEQFF. For the CDR3, the DNA is TGTGCCAGCAGTCTATGGGCTAGCGGGATCAATGAGCAGTTCTTC.

The gene calls are TRBV11-1 and TRBJ2-1; D is possibly TRBD1 (5 bases). V lost 2 bases and J lost 5, with 16 bases in between. The CDR3 is made up of 16 amino acids. In germline, CDR1 is SGHAT, CDR2 FQDESV (reference sequence). The CDR3 loop reads CASSLWSSRDNNEQFF. Here the CDR3 DNA reads TGTGCCAGCAGCTTATGGTCAAGCAGGGATAACAATGAGCAGTTCTTC.

The chain uses TRBV9 and TRBJ2-7, with D unclear. Germline loops: CDR1 SGDLS, CDR2 YYNGEE. Trimming stripped 4 bases from V and 3 bases from J, with 14 bases between. CDR3 length equals 14 residues. The CDR3 reads CASSQVDWDYEQYF. The DNA of the CDR3 is TGTGCCAGCAGCCAAGTAGATTGGGACTACGAGCAGTACTTC. Full variable domain (missing parts from reference TRBV9 and TRBJ2-7): DSGVTQTPKHLITATGQRVTLRCSPRSGDLSVYWYQQSLDQGLQFLIQYYNGEERAKGNILERFSAQQFPDLHSELNLSSLELGDSALYFCASSQVDWDYEQYFGPGTRLTVT.